The T cell receptor beta chain described here comes from a study of blood T cell repertoires in COVID-19. Looking at the study overall: PBMCs, B-cell-depleted T cells, or T cells were the source of the cDNA or gDNA that made up the material.

Data came from immunoSEQ multiplex PCR; TCRdb stores just in-frame clones and leaves some out. This sample has approximately 290,000 clones; around 91% occur once, and the top ten carry roughly 4.3%. Donors were grouped by their self-reported clinical history. This CDR3 contains 12 residues. Trimming shortened V by 2 bases and J by 4 bases, and 7 bases separated the two germline ends. CDR1 SGDLS and CDR2 YYNGEE come from the germline V gene. The source of this sequence is a woman aged 18-30 years with acute COVID-19. This chain joins TRBV9 and TRBJ2-7, with D hard to call. Material for sequencing was PBMCs or T cells enriched from blood (not recorded which). CDR3 region: CASSVTEYEQYF. Written as DNA, the CDR3 is TGTGCCAGCAGCGTTACCGAGTACGAGCAGTACTTC. The entire variable domain, with the rest obtained from reference TRBV9 and TRBJ2-7, is as follows: DSGVTQTPKHLITATGQRVTLRCSPRSGDLSVYWYQQSLDQGLQFLIQYYNGEERAKGNILERFSAQQFPDLHSELNLSSLELGDSALYFCASSVTEYEQYFGPGTRLTVT.